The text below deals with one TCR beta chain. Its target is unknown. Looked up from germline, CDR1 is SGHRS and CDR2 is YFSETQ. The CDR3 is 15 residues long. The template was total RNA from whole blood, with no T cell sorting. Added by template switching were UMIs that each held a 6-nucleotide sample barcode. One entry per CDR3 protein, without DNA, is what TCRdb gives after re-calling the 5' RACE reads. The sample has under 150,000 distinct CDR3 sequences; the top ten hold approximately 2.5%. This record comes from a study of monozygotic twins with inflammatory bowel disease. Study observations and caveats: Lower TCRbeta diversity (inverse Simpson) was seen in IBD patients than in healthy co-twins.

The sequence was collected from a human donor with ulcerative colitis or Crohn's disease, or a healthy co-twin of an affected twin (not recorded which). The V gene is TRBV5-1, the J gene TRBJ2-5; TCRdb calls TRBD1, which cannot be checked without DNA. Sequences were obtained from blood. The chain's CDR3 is CASSLAQGARETQYF.